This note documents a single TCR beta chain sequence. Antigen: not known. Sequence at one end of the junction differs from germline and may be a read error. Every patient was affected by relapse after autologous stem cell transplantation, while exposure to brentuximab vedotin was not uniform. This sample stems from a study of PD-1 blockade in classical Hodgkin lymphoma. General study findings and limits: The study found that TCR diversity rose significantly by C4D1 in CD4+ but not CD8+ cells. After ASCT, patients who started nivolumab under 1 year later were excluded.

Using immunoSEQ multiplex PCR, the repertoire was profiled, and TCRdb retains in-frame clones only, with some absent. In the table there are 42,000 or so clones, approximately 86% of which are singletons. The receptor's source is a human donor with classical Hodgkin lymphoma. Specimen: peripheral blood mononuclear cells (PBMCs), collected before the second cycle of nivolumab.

The CDR3 spells CASSLEGPEETQYF. CDR3 bases: TGTGCTAGCAGCTTAGAAGGGCCGGAAGAGACCCAGTACTTC. This chain connects TRBV7-7 to TRBJ2-5; D unresolved. Germline-derived CDR1 and CDR2 are SSHAT and FNYEAQ (reference sequence). This CDR3 is built from 14 residues. Filled out from reference TRBV7-7 and TRBJ2-5, the complete variable domain reads GAGVSQSPRYKVTKRGQDVTLRCDPISSHATLYWYQQALGQGPEFLTYFNYEAQPDKSGLPSDRFSAERPEGSISTLTIQRTEQRDSAMYRCASSLEGPEETQYFGPGTRLLVL.